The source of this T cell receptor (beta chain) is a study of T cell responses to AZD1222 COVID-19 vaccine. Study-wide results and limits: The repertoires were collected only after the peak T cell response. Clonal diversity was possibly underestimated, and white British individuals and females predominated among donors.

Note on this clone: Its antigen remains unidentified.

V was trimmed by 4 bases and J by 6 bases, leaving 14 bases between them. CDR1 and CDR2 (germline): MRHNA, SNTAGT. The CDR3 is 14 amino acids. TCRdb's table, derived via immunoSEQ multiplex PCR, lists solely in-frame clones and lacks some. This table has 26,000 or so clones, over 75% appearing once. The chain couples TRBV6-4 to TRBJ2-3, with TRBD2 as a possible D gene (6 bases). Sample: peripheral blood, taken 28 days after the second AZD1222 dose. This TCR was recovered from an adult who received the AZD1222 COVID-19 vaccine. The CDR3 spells CASSAGTQQDTQYF. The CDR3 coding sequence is TGTGCCAGCAGTGCTGGGACTCAACAGGATACGCAGTATTTT.